This is a list of T cell receptor beta chains from one sample in a study of T-cell memory formation after mild COVID-19. TCRdb fed the 5' RACE reads into MiXCR, producing one record per CDR3 protein. Here the sample spans around 300,000 distinct CDR3 sequences, approximately 8% being singletons. Material: PBMCs or a T cell subset sorted from them (not recorded which). Receptors originate from a man between 18 and 35 years old who had mild COVID-19 (a few samples of this study predate the infection). Cell type and time point are not known. The CDR3 runs from the conserved cysteine through the conserved F or W. D genes are given only for firm matches. Only part of the rows carry a size: once, few, many, or a class if the clone is expanded.

size: -
V: TRBV7-8
D: -
J: TRBJ1-2
CDR3: CASSLVVSPVDNYGYTF
DNA: TGTGCCAGCAGCTTAGTCGTGTCCCCGGTCGATAACTATGGCTACACCTTC

size: many
V: TRBV27
D: -
J: TRBJ2-3
CDR3: CASSLQTSTDTQYF
DNA: TGTGCCAGCAGTTTGCAGACTAGCACAGATACGCAGTATTTT

size: -
V: TRBV4-2
D: -
J: TRBJ2-1
CDR3: CASSQDFPGNIRMFF
DNA: TGTGCCAGCAGCCAAGATTTTCCGGGTAACATTAGGATGTTCTTC

size: many
V: TRBV11-2
D: -
J: TRBJ2-1
CDR3: CASSLDSFEGGYNEQFF
DNA: TGTGCCAGCAGCTTAGATAGTTTTGAGGGGGGCTACAATGAGCAGTTCTTC

size: -
V: TRBV9
D: -
J: TRBJ1-4
CDR3: CASSVVGSGKLFF
DNA: TGTGCCAGCAGCGTAGTTGGCTCAGGAAAACTGTTTTTT

size: -
V: TRBV5-5
D: -
J: TRBJ2-6
CDR3: CASSHARLAEANVLTF
DNA: TGTGCCAGCAGCCATGCCCGACTGGCAGAGGCCAACGTCCTGACTTTC

size: -
V: TRBV20-1
D: -
J: TRBJ1-2
CDR3: CSASLAPNYGYTF
DNA: TGCAGTGCTAGTTTGGCACCTAACTATGGCTACACCTTC

size: once
V: TRBV20-1
D: TRBD1
J: TRBJ1-2
CDR3: CSATGGLDYGYTF
DNA: TGCAGTGCTACAGGGGGCCTGGACTATGGCTACACCTTC

size: -
V: TRBV11-2
D: TRBD1
J: TRBJ1-1
CDR3: CASSFHRGGTEAFF
DNA: TGTGCCAGCAGTTTCCACAGGGGTGGAACTGAAGCTTTCTTT

size: few
V: TRBV7-2
D: -
J: TRBJ2-3
CDR3: CASSFRGAADTQYF
DNA: TGTGCCAGCAGCTTTAGGGGGGCCGCAGATACGCAGTATTTT